The 27 T cell receptor beta chains reported below all come from one sample, sequenced in a study of identical twins' blood T cells. TCRdb recomputed calls from the 5' RACE reads with MiXCR, one row per CDR3 protein. The data contain around 380,000 distinct CDR3 sequences, about 28% of them singletons. Sequenced: PBMCs. The receptor set was obtained from a woman aged 18-55 years in good health.

The V call is TRBV20-1, the J call TRBJ2-7, with D hard to call. V gave up 1 base and J gave up 1 base, with 11 bases separating them. There are 14 residues in the CDR3. CDR1 is DFQATT and CDR2 is SNEGSKA in the germline V gene (reference sequence). CDR3 sequence: CSARVRVSSYEQYF. The DNA for the CDR3 is TGCAGTGCTAGAGTAAGGGTTTCTTCCTACGAGCAGTACTTC.

V and J are TRBV20-1 and TRBJ1-5; D uncertain. The CDR3 consists of 13 residues. Trimming pared 5 bases from V and 6 bases from J, leaving 14 bases between. The germline V gene encodes CDR1 DFQATT and CDR2 SNEGSKA (reference sequence). CDR3 loop: CSAWAGNLQPQHF. As DNA, the CDR3 is TGCAGTGCTTGGGCGGGGAACCTTCAGCCCCAGCATTTT.

The V call is TRBV20-1, the J call TRBJ1-2; no clear D gene. CDR3 length equals 11 residues. Trimming removed 3 bases from V and 4 bases from J, with 6 bases in between. The germline CDR1 and CDR2 sequences are DFQATT and SNEGSKA (reference sequence). CDR3: CSASTVYGYTF. The CDR3 DNA follows: TGCAGTGCTAGCACAGTCTATGGCTACACCTTC.

On this clonotype itself: This could be a read error, since a much larger clone is one nucleotide away. V usage is TRBV12-3 or TRBV12-4 and J usage is TRBJ1-1, with D possibly being TRBD1 (5 bases). Trimming pared 5 bases from V and 4 bases from J, leaving 14 bases between. This CDR3 region has 14 residues. CDR3 amino acids: CASSHWRGGTEAFF. The CDR3 DNA is TGTGCCAGCAGTCACTGGCGGGGGGGCACTGAAGCTTTCTTT.

This chain connects TRBV14 to TRBJ1-1, with 11 positions matching TRBD1. V shed 5 bases, J shed 4 bases, and the junction held 9 bases outside the gene matches. This CDR3 comprises 16 residues. CDR1 is SGHDN and CDR2 is FVKESK in the germline V gene. CDR3 region: CASSGDRGNWGTEAFF. CDR3 in DNA: TGTGCCAGCAGCGGGGACAGGGGGAATTGGGGCACTGAAGCTTTCTTT. The whole variable domain, remainder taken from reference TRBV14 and TRBJ1-1, is EAGVTQFPSHSVIEKGQTVTLRCDPISGHDNLYWYRRVMGKEIKFLLHFVKESKQDESGMPNNRFLAERTGGTYSTLKVQPAELEDSGVYFCASSGDRGNWGTEAFFGQGTRLTVV.

This rearrangement joins TRBV5-1 to TRBJ2-3; 13 nucleotides align to TRBD2. Germline CDR1 and CDR2: SGHRS and YFSETQ. V lost 0 bases to trimming and J lost 3 bases; unmatched junction nucleotides: 4. This CDR3 is 17 amino acids long. Here the CDR3 reads CASSLGTSGSRTDTQYF. The CDR3 nucleotides read TGCGCCAGCAGCTTGGGGACTAGCGGGAGTAGAACAGATACGCAGTATTTT.

With regard to this clonotype: Mismatch with germline at one junction end may stem from a read error. The genes are TRBV20-1 and TRBJ2-1; D unresolved. The CDR3 spans 14 residues. The germline gives CDR1 DFQATT, CDR2 SNEGSKA (reference sequence). The CDR3 DNA sequence: TGCAGTGCTAGCGGGTTAAGCTCCTACAATGATCAGTTCTTC. Protein: CSASGLSSYNDQFF.

The V and J genes are TRBV7-9 and TRBJ2-2; D tentatively reads TRBD1 or TRBD2 (5 bases each). Germline V lookup: CDR1 SEHNR, CDR2 FQNEAQ (reference sequence). The ends were cut back, 3 bases at V and 7 bases at J, with 9 bases in the middle. CDR3 length: 13 residues. For the CDR3, the DNA is TGTGCCAGCAGCTTCCAGGGAGTCGGGGAGCTGTTTTTT. This encodes CASSFQGVGELFF.

This clonotype was detected a few times. This sequence joins TRBV6-1 and TRBJ1-3; TRBD1 aligns across 7 bases. The CDR3 sequence is 15 residues long. J was trimmed by 0 bases and V by 8 bases; bases with no gene match: 7. Germline CDR1 and CDR2: MNHNS and SASEGT. In nucleotides, the CDR3 is TGTGCCAGCCGGGGACAGCTAAACTCTGGAAACACCATATATTTT. Translated, it gives CASRGQLNSGNTIYF.

A word on this clonotype: At one end, the junction sequence differs from germline, possibly due to a read error. The chain has TRBV29-1 and TRBJ1-1, with D unclear. The CDR3 runs to 11 residues. Germline lookup yields CDR1 SQVTM and CDR2 ANQGSEA. CDR3 amino acids: CRTGGEAEALF. CDR3 nucleotides: TGCAGGACCGGTGGGGAGGCTGAAGCTCTCTTT.

On this clonotype: At one of its ends the junction is not consistent with the germline gene, which may arise from a read error. The chain uses TRBV10-3 and TRBJ2-5, with TRBD1 matching 7 bases. CDR1 is ENHRY and CDR2 is SYGVKD in the germline V gene. This CDR3 has 13 amino acids. CDR3: CVIQGTAKETQYF. In DNA form, the CDR3 reads TGTGTCATCCAAGGGACAGCGAAAGAGACCCAGTACTTC.

This chain uses TRBV9 with TRBJ2-2; no firm D call. The CDR3 has 15 residues. CDR1 and CDR2 from the germline V gene are SGDLS and YYNGEE. V was shortened by 0 bases and J by 1 base, with 7 bases between the two germline ends. The chain's CDR3 is CASSVDFRNTGELFF. CDR3 DNA: TGTGCCAGCAGCGTAGATTTCCGGAACACCGGGGAGCTGTTTTTT.

This chain connects TRBV20-1 to TRBJ1-4, with D possibly being TRBD1 (5 bases). Trimming took 6 bases from V and 8 from J, leaving 13 bases between them. The CDR3 is 12 residues long. Germline V gives CDR1 DFQATT, CDR2 SNEGSKA (reference sequence). As DNA, the CDR3 is TGCAGTGCGAGGACAAGATTCGAAAAACTGTTTTTT. Residues: CSARTRFEKLFF.

This rearrangement joins TRBV19 to TRBJ2-5, with 8 bases aligning to TRBD2. Germline V gene data show CDR1 as LNHDA and CDR2 as SQIVND (reference sequence). Trimming removed 7 bases from V and 2 bases from J; junction bases left unmatched: 9. The CDR3 loop spans 15 amino acids. CDR3 DNA sequence: TGTGCCAGTAAACGTTATAGCGGGGCTCAAGAGACCCAGTACTTC. Its translation is CASKRYSGAQETQYF.

This clonotype was observed a single time. The J gene is TRBJ1-1, the V gene TRBV5-6; tentatively, D is TRBD1 (5 bases). V dropped 3 bases and J dropped 1 base, with 16 bases sitting between them. The CDR3 consists of 16 residues. Germline loops: CDR1 SGHDT, CDR2 YYEEEE. In DNA, the CDR3 is TGTGCCAGCAGCTCGGATGTAAGGGGCTCGAACACTGAAGCTTTCTTT. Encoded protein: CASSSDVRGSNTEAFF.

This clonotype occurred many times. The chain employs TRBV5-1 and TRBJ2-1; 11 bases map to TRBD2. The germline V gene encodes CDR1 SGHRS and CDR2 YFSETQ. V was clipped by 4 bases and J by 8 bases; unmatched bases: 8. The CDR3 is 15 amino acids. CDR3 residues: CASSRTSGSGYEQFF. In DNA, the CDR3 is TGCGCCAGCAGCCGAACTAGCGGGAGTGGCTATGAGCAGTTCTTC.

The sample holds a few counts of this clonotype. V and J are TRBV5-4 and TRBJ2-7; tentative D call: TRBD1 (5 bases). This CDR3 is 15 amino acids long. CDR1 is SGHNT, CDR2 YYREEE, per germline (reference sequence). Trimming stripped 0 bases from V and 0 bases from J, with 10 bases between. In DNA form, the CDR3 reads TGTGCCAGCAGCTTGGGCAGGGTCTTCTCCTACGAGCAGTACTTC. As protein: CASSLGRVFSYEQYF.

This clonotype has more than one count but fewer than ten. The chain is built from TRBV7-8 and TRBJ1-3; possibly TRBD1 for D (5 bases). Trimming pared 3 bases from V and 1 base from J, leaving 10 bases between. Germline values: CDR1 SGHVS, CDR2 FQNEAQ. This CDR3 is 15 amino acids long. The CDR3 sequence is CASSFYDRSGNTIYF. In DNA form, the CDR3 reads TGTGCCAGCAGCTTTTACGACAGATCTGGAAACACCATATATTTT.

This rearrangement joins TRBV6-6 to TRBJ1-1, with a tentative D call TRBD1 (6 bases). Trimming shortened V by 0 bases and J by 0 bases, and 11 bases separated the two germline ends. This CDR3 has 16 residues. Germline-derived CDR1 and CDR2 are MNHNY and SVGAGI (reference sequence). CDR3 nucleotide sequence: TGTGCCAGCAGTTACTCGAACCACAGGGTGAACACTGAAGCTTTCTTT. It translates to CASSYSNHRVNTEAFF.

The gene calls are TRBV5-4 and TRBJ1-1; D possibly corresponds to TRBD1 (5 bases). Trimming shortened V by 0 bases and J by 6 bases, and 18 bases separated the two germline ends. The CDR3 spans 16 residues. CDR1 and CDR2 (germline): SGHNT, YYREEE (reference sequence). The CDR3 is CASSLAKAPSGAEAFF. The DNA of the CDR3 is TGTGCCAGCAGCTTGGCCAAGGCGCCTTCGGGGGCTGAAGCTTTCTTT. Looking up the rest from reference TRBV5-4 and TRBJ1-1 gives the full variable domain: ETGVTQSPTHLIKTRGQQVTLRCSSQSGHNTVSWYQQALGQGPQFIFQYYREEENGRGNFPPRFSGLQFPNYSSELNVNALELDDSALYLCASSLAKAPSGAEAFFGQGTRLTVV.

This clonotype has more than one count but fewer than ten. This sequence joins TRBV29-1 and TRBJ1-2; D may be TRBD1 (5 bases). The CDR3 covers 13 residues. In germline, CDR1 is SQVTM, CDR2 ANQGSEA. V was trimmed by 6 bases and J by 4 bases, leaving 15 bases between them. The CDR3 bases are TGCAGCGTCCTCGGGACGAAGGGCTATGGCTACACCTTC. It yields the protein CSVLGTKGYGYTF.

Ten or more counts support this clonotype. J is TRBJ2-7 and V is TRBV7-2; a possible D gene is TRBD2 (6 bases). Between the trimmed V and J ends, which lost 8 bases and 1 base, there was a span of 12 bases. Germline loops: CDR1 SGHTA, CDR2 FQGNSA. This CDR3 is built from 13 residues. CDR3 in DNA: TGTGCCAGCGACCCCGGAGGGTCCTACGAGCAGTACTTC. Translating gives CASDPGGSYEQYF.

This clonotype has only a few counts. The CDR3 DNA follows: TGTGCCAGCAGCGCCGACAGGCTAAAGAACAATGAGCAGTTCTTC. Encoded protein: CASSADRLKNNEQFF. The rearrangement links TRBV9 to TRBJ2-1; D may be TRBD1 (6 bases). The germline V and J ends were trimmed by 3 bases and 5 bases, with 15 bases remaining between them. Germline CDR1 is SGDLS and CDR2 is YYNGEE. The CDR3 totals 15 residues.

The chain recombines TRBV27 with TRBJ1-2, with D perhaps matching TRBD1 (5 bases). CDR1 and CDR2 (germline): MNHEY, SMNVEV (reference sequence). V shed 2 bases and J shed 10 bases, with 14 bases lying between them. CDR3 size: 13 residues. The CDR3: CASSLEGIHDYTF. The CDR3 nucleotides read TGTGCCAGCAGTTTAGAGGGGATCCATGACTACACCTTC.

The V and J genes are TRBV7-2 and TRBJ1-2; unclear D gene. V lost 6 bases and J lost 8, with 13 bases in between. Germline lookup yields CDR1 SGHTA and CDR2 FQGNSA. CDR3 length equals 12 residues. CDR3 protein: CASRFTEGGYTF. CDR3 sequence (DNA): TGTGCCAGCAGGTTTACAGAAGGAGGCTACACCTTC.

This chain links TRBV18 with TRBJ2-5, with D unclear. The CDR3 length is 12 residues. The V end was cut by 6 bases, the J end by 3 bases, with 8 bases between. Germline V CDR1 and CDR2: KGHSH, LQKENI. CDR3 nucleotides: TGTGCCAGCTCCCCCTCGGAAGAGACCCAGTACTTC. This codes for CASSPSEETQYF. The whole variable domain, filled in from reference TRBV18 and TRBJ2-5, reads NAGVMQNPRHLVRRRGQEARLRCSPMKGHSHVYWYRQLPEEGLKFMVYLQKENIIDESGMPKERFSAEFPKEGPSILRIQQVVRGDSAAYFCASSPSEETQYFGPGTRLLVL.

This clonotype was detected once. The chain joins TRBV20-1 to TRBJ2-1; 9 bases are shared with TRBD2. V lost 0 bases, J lost 3 bases, and 6 bases stayed unmatched. The CDR3 extends over 16 amino acids. Per the germline V gene, CDR1 is DFQATT and CDR2 is SNEGSKA (reference sequence). The CDR3 is CSARDPRRGGYNEQFF. CDR3 bases: TGCAGTGCTAGAGACCCAAGGCGGGGGGGCTACAATGAGCAGTTCTTC.